Listed below are T cell receptor beta chains from one sample, sequenced in a study of blood T cell repertoires in COVID-19. Measured with immunoSEQ multiplex PCR; TCRdb has only the in-frame clones, and not every one. The table lists about 83,000 clones, about 82% of them singletons. The sample taken for sequencing was peripheral blood. These receptors were obtained from a man aged 45-60 years with active COVID-19. The CDR3 runs from the conserved cysteine through the conserved F or W. A D gene is named only where the DNA matches it firmly. Clone size is shown for a subset of rows, as once, few, many or a class of expanded clone.

-	-	TRBV5-1	TRBJ2-7	TGCGCCAGCAGCTTGGTGGCGGGGGACAACTACGAGCAGTACTTC	CASSLVAGDNYEQYF
-	TRBD1	TRBV28	TRBJ1-2	TGTGCCAGCAGTTCGCCAACTCGGACAGGGGGAAACTATGGCTACACCTTC	CASSSPTRTGGNYGYTF
-	-	TRBV30	TRBJ1-1	TGTGCCTGGAGTATACAGTGGAACACTGAAGCTTTCTTT	CAWSIQWNTEAFF
-	TRBD1	TRBV6-5	TRBJ1-2	TGTGCCAGCAGCCGACAGGGTCCCGCTAACTATGGCTACACCTTC	CASSRQGPANYGYTF
-	-	TRBV7-8	TRBJ2-2	TGTGCCAGCAGCTTAGAAAGATTGGCAGGGGGGCAATCCGGGGAGCTGTTTTTT	CASSLERLAGGQSGELFF
-	TRBD1	TRBV7-9	TRBJ1-5	TGTGCCAGCAGTGGACAGGATCCTGGGGCCCAGCATTTT	CASSGQDPGAQHF
-	-	TRBV2	TRBJ1-1	TGTGCCACAGGACTCAGGGGACAAACTGAAGCTTTCTTT	CATGLRGQTEAFF
once	-	TRBV4-3	TRBJ2-2	TGCGCCAGCAGCCAAGGAACAATCTCTGGCCGGGAGCTGTTTTTT	CASSQGTISGRELFF
-	TRBD1	TRBV5-1	TRBJ1-2	TGCGCCAGCAGCTTGGAGACAGGGAGGATGGGCTACACCTTC	CASSLETGRMGYTF
once	-	TRBV29-1	TRBJ1-1	TGCAGCGTTGCTGGACACCTGAACACTGAAGCTTTCTTT	CSVAGHLNTEAFF
-	-	TRBV6-7	TRBJ1-2	TGTGCCAGCAGGGCCGGGACGGGGGACTATGGCTACACCTTC	CASRAGTGDYGYTF
-	-	TRBV5-5	TRBJ2-2	TGTGCCAGCAGCTTGCTAGAGTCGAACACCGGGGAGCTGTTTTTT	CASSLLESNTGELFF
-	TRBD2	TRBV7-2	TRBJ2-3	TGTGCCAGCAGCACACTAGCGGGAGTCACAGATACGCAGTATTTT	CASSTLAGVTDTQYF
-	-	TRBV29-1	TRBJ2-7	TGCAGCGTTAATTGGGCTGACAGTGCTCTTACCTACGAGCAGTACTTC	CSVNWADSALTYEQYF
-	TRBD2	TRBV4-2	TRBJ2-3	TGTGCCAGCAGCCCATGGGGGGATAGCGGGGGCACAGATACGCAGTATTTT	CASSPWGDSGGTDTQYF
-	TRBD1	TRBV18	TRBJ1-2	TGTGCCAGCTCACCTAGGCGAACGGACAGGGGGGGATATGGCTACACCTTC	CASSPRRTDRGGYGYTF
-	TRBD1	TRBV2	TRBJ2-2	TGTGCCAGCAGTCAGGACAGGGCAACCGGGGAGCTGTTTTTT	CASSQDRATGELFF